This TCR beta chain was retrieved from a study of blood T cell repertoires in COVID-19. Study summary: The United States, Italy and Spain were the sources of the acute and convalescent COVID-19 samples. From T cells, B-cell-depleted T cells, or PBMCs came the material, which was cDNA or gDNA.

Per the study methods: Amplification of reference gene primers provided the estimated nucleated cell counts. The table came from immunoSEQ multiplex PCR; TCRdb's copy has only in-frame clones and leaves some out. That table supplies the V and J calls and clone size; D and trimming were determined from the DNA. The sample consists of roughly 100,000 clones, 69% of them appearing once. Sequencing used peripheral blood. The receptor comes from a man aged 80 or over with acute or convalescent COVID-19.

The CDR3 region has the DNA TGTGCCACCAGCAGATCTACAGGGAACGAGTTCGATGGGTCTCTCTACGAGCAGTACTTC. Protein sequence: CATSRSTGNEFDGSLYEQYF. V gene TRBV15 combines with J gene TRBJ2-7, with D perhaps TRBD1 (6 bases). V lost 2 bases, J lost 3 bases, and 29 bases lay in between. The CDR3 contains 20 residues. Per germline, CDR1 LNHNV and CDR2 YYDKDF (reference sequence).